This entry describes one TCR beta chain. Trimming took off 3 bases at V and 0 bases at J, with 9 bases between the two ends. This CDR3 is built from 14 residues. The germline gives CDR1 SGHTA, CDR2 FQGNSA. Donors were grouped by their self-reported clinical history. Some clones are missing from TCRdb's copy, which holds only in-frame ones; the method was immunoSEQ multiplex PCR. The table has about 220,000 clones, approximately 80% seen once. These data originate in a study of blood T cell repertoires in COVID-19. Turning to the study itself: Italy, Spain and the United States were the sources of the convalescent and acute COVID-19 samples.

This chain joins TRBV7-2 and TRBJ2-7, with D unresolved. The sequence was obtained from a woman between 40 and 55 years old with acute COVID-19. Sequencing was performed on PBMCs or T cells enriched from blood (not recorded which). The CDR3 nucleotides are TGTGCCAGCAGCTTTTTGGGCAACTCCTACGAGCAGTACTTC. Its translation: CASSFLGNSYEQYF.